This TCR beta chain was recorded in a study of T cell responses to AZD1222 COVID-19 vaccine. Of note for this clone: This CDR3 is also generated by other DNA sequences in the sample.

Assay: immunoSEQ multiplex PCR; the TCRdb copy retains only in-frame clones and omits some. This table holds around 99,000 clones, roughly nine tenths found once. Per germline, CDR1 SEHNR and CDR2 FQNEAQ (reference sequence). V lost 2 bases and J lost 5, with 6 bases in between. This CDR3 has 12 residues. The sequenced sample was peripheral blood, obtained on day 0 of AZD1222 vaccination. The chain carries TRBV7-9 and TRBJ1-1; D gene uncertain. The receptor was derived from an adult in good health. The CDR3 DNA follows: TGTGCCAGCAGCTTACGGGGAACTGAAGCTTTCTTT. This codes for CASSLRGTEAFF. The variable domain in full, with the rest retrieved from reference TRBV7-9 and TRBJ1-1, is DTGVSQNPRHKITKRGQNVTFRCDPISEHNRLYWYRQTLGQGPEFLTYFQNEAQLEKSRLLSDRFSAERPKGSFSTLEIQRTEQGDSAMYLCASSLRGTEAFFGQGTRLTVV.